This TCR beta chain was sequenced during a study of T cells in Graves' hyperthyroidism and ophthalmopathy. Each patient was aged 18 to 65 and had newly diagnosed hyperthyroidism of under 2 months' duration. Reasons for excluding patients were uncontrolled infection, other autoimmune disease, pregnancy or lactation. Amplified TCR beta CDR3 regions came from RNA transcripts. HTBI primers drove first-round RT-PCR of the TCR CDR3. TCRdb ran MiXCR on the multiplex PCR reads and lists one entry per CDR3 protein. The sample has more than 550,000 distinct CDR3 sequences; 17% are singletons. This clonotype appeared many times. The ends were cut back, 5 bases at V and 7 bases at J, with 4 bases in the middle. This CDR3 is 11 amino acids long. CDR1 and CDR2 (germline): KGHDR, SFDVKD.

The gene calls are TRBV24-1 and TRBJ2-2; D ambiguous. The source is a man aged 45-65 years with Graves' hyperthyroidism. Sequenced sample: blood. CDR3 amino acids: CATSAGGELFF. The CDR3 DNA reads as TGTGCCACCAGTGCGGGCGGGGAGCTGTTTTTT.